Below, 30 T cell receptor beta chains from the same sample are listed, as sequenced in a study of control samples from healthy donors and cancer patients. Assay: immunoSEQ multiplex PCR; the TCRdb copy retains only in-frame clones and omits some. The profile shows around 100,000 clones, about 91% of them singletons. Sequenced input: blood. Source of these receptors: a man aged 25 to 40 in good health.

This rearrangement joins TRBV11-2 to TRBJ2-3; D possibly uses TRBD1 or TRBD2 (5 bases each). Germline V gives CDR1 SGHAT, CDR2 FQNNGV. This CDR3 region has 15 residues. The V gene lost 5 bases and the J gene lost 1 base, with 13 bases spanning the gap. For the CDR3, the DNA is TGTGCCAGCAGCGCCCAGGGAGCCGGCACAGATACGCAGTATTTT. Protein product: CASSAQGAGTDTQYF.

The genes are TRBV12-3 or TRBV12-4 and TRBJ2-1; possibly TRBD1 or TRBD2 for D (6 bases each). The CDR3 has 13 residues. With 1 base removed from V and 12 bases from J, the gap between germline ends came to 13 bases. CDR3 in amino acids: CASSLVSGASQFF. The DNA for the CDR3 is TGTGCCAGCAGTTTAGTGTCGGGGGCTTCGCAGTTCTTC.

The chain recombines TRBV27 with TRBJ1-5, with D unresolved. Germline V lookup: CDR1 MNHEY, CDR2 SMNVEV (reference sequence). V shed 5 bases and J shed 7 bases, with 12 bases lying between them. The CDR3 is made up of 13 amino acids. The CDR3 DNA reads TGTGCCAGCAGTAGAGAGGGCGGGCAGCCCCAGCATTTT. This encodes CASSREGGQPQHF.

The J gene is TRBJ2-1, the V gene TRBV11-3; 7 bases fit TRBD1. J was trimmed by 3 bases and V by 6 bases; bases with no gene match: 5. The germline gives CDR1 SGHNT, CDR2 YENEEA. CDR3 length equals 14 residues. The CDR3 region has the DNA TGTGCCAGCAGACCGGGACAGAACTACAATGAGCAGTTCTTC. Translating it yields CASRPGQNYNEQFF.

J is TRBJ1-4 and V is TRBV12-3 or TRBV12-4; D call uncertain. Deletions cut 5 bases from V and 7 bases from J, with 5 bases between. The CDR3 sequence is 11 residues long. CDR3 DNA sequence: TGTGCCAGCAGTCGTATTGAAAAACTGTTTTTT. This translates into CASSRIEKLFF.

This rearrangement joins TRBV29-1 to TRBJ2-3, with D possibly TRBD1 on 6 matching bases. This CDR3 region has 13 residues. The germline CDR1 and CDR2 sequences are SQVTM and ANQGSEA. V gave up 8 bases and J gave up 2 bases, with 14 bases separating them. CDR3 sequence (DNA): TGCAGCACCACAGGGATTCCCACAGATACGCAGTATTTT. It translates to CSTTGIPTDTQYF.

The chain couples TRBV6-4 to TRBJ2-2; 10 bases line up with TRBD2. The CDR3 is 16 residues long. The trim removed 1 base at V and 6 bases at J, leaving 5 bases unmatched. CDR1 is MRHNA and CDR2 is SNTAGT in the germline V gene. CDR3 in DNA: TGTGCCAGCAGTGACTGGCTAGCGGGAGTTTCCGGGGAGCTGTTTTTT. This codes for CASSDWLAGVSGELFF.

The chain combines TRBV5-5 with TRBJ1-5; 11 bases fit TRBD1. The V gene end was trimmed by 0 bases and the J gene end by 4 bases; junction bases not matched to a gene: 3. The CDR3 is made up of 16 amino acids. The germline V gene encodes CDR1 SGHKS and CDR2 YYEKEE (reference sequence). The chain's CDR3 is CASSLEGQGENQPQHF. CDR3 sequence (DNA): TGTGCCAGCAGCTTGGAGGGACAGGGGGAAAATCAGCCCCAGCATTTT.

The gene calls are TRBV18 and TRBJ2-2; 9 nucleotides agree with TRBD1. The CDR3 sequence is 16 residues long. The junction had 4 bases not matched to a gene; V was cut back by 2 bases and J by 3 bases. The germline gives CDR1 KGHSH, CDR2 LQKENI. Here the CDR3 reads CASSPAGQGYTGELFF. The CDR3 region has the DNA TGTGCCAGCTCACCAGCGGGACAGGGATACACCGGGGAGCTGTTTTTT.

V is TRBV12-3 or TRBV12-4 and J is TRBJ2-7; D is undetermined. This CDR3 is built from 11 residues. V shed 4 bases and J shed 5 bases, with 6 bases lying between them. Here the CDR3 reads CASSSAHEQYF. The DNA for the CDR3 is TGTGCCAGCAGTTCTGCTCACGAGCAGTACTTC.

This chain connects TRBV27 to TRBJ2-1; D is ambiguous. CDR1 MNHEY and CDR2 SMNVEV come from the germline V gene (reference sequence). V was shortened by 3 bases and J by 7 bases, with 13 bases between the two germline ends. The CDR3 extends over 14 amino acids. The CDR3 sequence: CASSFASFLNEQFF. CDR3 nucleotides: TGTGCCAGCAGTTTCGCCAGCTTTTTGAATGAGCAGTTCTTC.

This chain links TRBV30 with TRBJ2-1; D is possibly TRBD1 (5 bases). CDR1 is GTSNPN, CDR2 SVGIG, per germline (reference sequence). V was clipped by 0 bases and J by 7 bases, with 13 bases between them. The CDR3 has 14 residues. CDR3 loop: CAWSVQQVRNEQFF. In DNA form, the CDR3 reads TGTGCCTGGAGTGTACAACAGGTCCGAAATGAGCAGTTCTTC.

The gene calls are TRBV9 and TRBJ2-2; D may be TRBD2 (5 bases). Germline CDR1 and CDR2: SGDLS and YYNGEE. V shed 1 base and J shed 5 bases, with 21 bases lying between them. The CDR3 spans 18 residues. The CDR3 sequence: CASSVSPAAGMGTGELFF. The CDR3 nucleotides are TGTGCCAGCAGCGTAAGCCCCGCGGCCGGGATGGGGACCGGGGAGCTGTTTTTT.

The V call is TRBV6-2 or TRBV6-3, the J call TRBJ1-1; D is uncertain. The germline V gene encodes CDR1 MNHEY and CDR2 SVGEGT. V lost 2 bases and J 11 bases, leaving 12 bases between the germline ends. CDR3 length: 12 residues. The chain's CDR3 is CASSYPGLEAFF. In DNA form, the CDR3 reads TGTGCCAGCAGTTACCCTGGTCTCGAGGCTTTCTTT.

The chain couples TRBV7-8 to TRBJ2-1, with D possibly TRBD2 on 6 matching bases. The V gene lost 8 bases and the J gene lost 2 bases, with 13 bases spanning the gap. The germline V gene encodes CDR1 SGHVS and CDR2 FQNEAQ. There are 14 residues in the CDR3. The CDR3 protein is CASSLLATYNEQFF. CDR3 DNA: TGTGCCAGCTCCTTACTAGCTACCTACAATGAGCAGTTCTTC.

This clone was seen just once. The chain couples TRBV20-1 to TRBJ1-4; D unclear. Germline CDR1 and CDR2: DFQATT and SNEGSKA (reference sequence). The CDR3 runs to 11 residues. The CDR3 sequence is CMTVTNEKLFF. For the CDR3, the DNA is TGCATGACCGTAACTAATGAAAAACTGTTTTTT.

V gene TRBV7-9 combines with J gene TRBJ2-1; D remains ambiguous. The CDR3 is made up of 15 amino acids. Germline loops: CDR1 SEHNR, CDR2 FQNEAQ (reference sequence). The V gene lost 7 bases and the J gene lost 4 bases, with 17 bases spanning the gap. CDR3 protein: CASTPLWEPYNEQFF. Written as DNA, the CDR3 is TGTGCCAGCACCCCCCTTTGGGAACCTTACAATGAGCAGTTCTTC.

The CDR3 DNA reads TGTGCCAGCAGCTTGGAGAGAGCGTCGAGAGGGCCCCAAGAGACCCAGTACTTC. Its protein is CASSLERASRGPQETQYF. This chain joins TRBV5-4 and TRBJ2-5, with D possibly being TRBD2 (5 bases). Germline V gene data show CDR1 as SGHNT and CDR2 as YYREEE (reference sequence). V was clipped by 0 bases and J by 1 base, with 19 bases between them. The CDR3 extends over 18 amino acids.

The chain uses TRBV10-3 and TRBJ2-1, with 8 bases aligning to TRBD2. The germline V gene has CDR1 ENHRY and CDR2 SYGVKD. V lost 4 bases and J lost 5; bases outside the gene matches: 7. The CDR3 totals 15 residues. CDR3 amino acids: CAISVGSGADNEQFF. In DNA, the CDR3 is TGTGCCATCAGTGTAGGTAGCGGGGCTGACAATGAGCAGTTCTTC.

This rearrangement joins TRBV27 to TRBJ2-2; D call uncertain. The CDR3 covers 11 residues. The ends were cut back, 0 bases at V and 7 bases at J, with 0 bases in the middle. CDR1 is MNHEY, CDR2 SMNVEV, per germline (reference sequence). The CDR3 here is CASSLSGELFF. Here the CDR3 DNA reads TGTGCCAGCAGTTTATCCGGGGAGCTGTTTTTT.

V and J are TRBV7-6 and TRBJ2-3; D perhaps matches TRBD2 (6 bases). Per germline, CDR1 SGHVS and CDR2 FNYEAQ. V lost 5 bases and J lost 2, with 14 bases in between. This CDR3 spans 15 amino acids. The CDR3 loop is CASSQSGYNTDTQYF. CDR3 sequence (DNA): TGTGCCAGCAGCCAGAGCGGGTACAACACAGATACGCAGTATTTT.

The chain recombines TRBV5-6 with TRBJ1-5; D perhaps matches TRBD1 (5 bases). CDR1 is SGHDT and CDR2 is YYEEEE in the germline V gene. CDR3 size: 14 residues. V was cut by 1 base and J by 4 bases, with 9 bases left in between. This CDR3 reads CASSLSAGNQPQHF. The CDR3 region has the DNA TGTGCCAGCAGCTTGTCGGCAGGGAATCAGCCCCAGCATTTT.

V and J are TRBV5-1 and TRBJ1-3; 8 bases line up with TRBD1. The CDR3 has 17 residues. Germline CDR1 and CDR2: SGHRS and YFSETQ. Trimming cost V 0 bases and J 1 base; bases outside gene matches: 6. For the CDR3, the DNA is TGCGCCAGCAGCTTGGAATGGAACAGGGGGTCTGGAAACACCATATATTTT. Translation gives CASSLEWNRGSGNTIYF.

This clone was recorded once. The chain recombines TRBV27 with TRBJ2-3; D possibly uses TRBD1 or TRBD2 (7 bases each). The germline V gene encodes CDR1 MNHEY and CDR2 SMNVEV (reference sequence). The CDR3 is 17 residues long. The ends were cut back, 4 bases at V and 2 bases at J, with 19 bases in the middle. The CDR3, as DNA: TGTGCCAGCAGTTGGGGAGGGGGCGGTTCGAACACAGATACGCAGTATTTT. As protein: CASSWGGGGSNTDTQYF.

The genes are TRBV6-2 or TRBV6-3 and TRBJ1-5; 9 bases align to TRBD1. The CDR3 extends over 14 amino acids. The V gene end was trimmed by 5 bases and the J gene end by 8 bases; junction bases not matched to a gene: 7. Germline V CDR1 and CDR2: MNHEY, SVGEGT. CDR3 amino acids: CASSPGQGWEPQHF. The CDR3 nucleotides read TGTGCCAGCAGTCCGGGACAGGGTTGGGAGCCCCAGCATTTT.

This chain connects TRBV3-1 (or the pseudogene TRBV3-2) to TRBJ1-4; a possible D gene is TRBD1 (6 bases). CDR3 size: 12 residues. V was cut by 6 bases and J by 8 bases, with 10 bases left in between. Germline V gives CDR1 LGHDT, CDR2 YNNKEL (reference sequence). CDR3 sequence reads: CASRRGEEKLFF. CDR3 sequence (DNA): TGTGCCAGCAGGAGGGGGGAAGAAAAACTGTTTTTT.

This clone has a single count. The rearrangement uses TRBV9 and TRBJ2-1, with TRBD1 as a possible D gene (6 bases). Germline CDR1 and CDR2: SGDLS and YYNGEE. The CDR3 loop spans 16 amino acids. Trimming removed 2 bases at V and 0 bases at J, with 12 bases between. CDR3: CASSVSRGASYNEQFF. CDR3 nucleotide sequence: TGTGCCAGCAGCGTCTCCAGGGGCGCCTCCTACAATGAGCAGTTCTTC.

V and J are TRBV6-2 or TRBV6-3 and TRBJ2-7; D possibly corresponds to TRBD2 (5 bases). CDR3 length: 14 amino acids. Trimming pared 2 bases from V and 2 bases from J, leaving 10 bases between. Germline V gene sequence: CDR1 MNHEY, CDR2 SVGEGT. CDR3 amino acids: CASSYTAGTYEQYF. The CDR3 DNA reads TGTGCCAGCAGTTACACGGCGGGTACCTACGAGCAGTACTTC.

The gene calls are TRBV6-4 and TRBJ2-1; unclear D gene. The V and J ends lost 4 bases and 0 bases respectively, with 4 bases between them. Germline loops: CDR1 MRHNA, CDR2 SNTAGT. CDR3 size: 13 residues. CDR3 coding DNA: TGTGCCAGCAGTGCTAGCTCCTACAATGAGCAGTTCTTC. This translates into CASSASSYNEQFF.

The gene calls are TRBV2 and TRBJ1-2, with 7 bases fitting TRBD1. V trimming: 3 bases; J trimming: 0 bases; junction bases outside the gene matches: 1. Germline V CDR1 and CDR2: SNHLY, FYNNEI. This CDR3 is 14 amino acids long. CDR3 sequence reads: CASSEGQTNYGYTF. The DNA of the CDR3 is TGTGCCAGCAGTGAGGGACAGACTAACTATGGCTACACCTTC.